A selection of T cell receptor beta chains follows, all from one sample in a study of blood T cell repertoires in COVID-19. Repertoires were generated with immunoSEQ multiplex PCR, while TCRdb's copy carries only in-frame clones and drops some. This sample has some 220,000 clones, with 70% to 90% found just once. Source material: peripheral blood. These receptors all stem from a human donor in a cohort sampled during active COVID-19. Both conserved end residues are part of each CDR3. A D gene is named only where the DNA matches it firmly. Where a row states a size, it is once, few, many or the class of an expanded clone; other rows omit it.

clone_size	j_call	v_call	d_call	cdr3_aa	cdr3_nt
.	TRBJ1-2	TRBV30	.	CAWSGGRANYGYTF	TGTGCCTGGAGTGGTGGGCGGGCTAACTATGGCTACACCTTC
.	TRBJ1-1	TRBV19	.	CASSTGAGNTEAFF	TGTGCCAGTAGTACAGGGGCCGGAAACACTGAAGCTTTCTTT
.	TRBJ1-1	TRBV11-2	.	CASSLDSPALRTEAFF	TGTGCCAGCAGCTTAGATAGCCCCGCCTTGAGGACTGAAGCTTTCTTT
.	TRBJ1-1	TRBV30	.	CAWTIYRDTEAFF	TGTGCCTGGACTATCTACAGGGACACTGAAGCTTTCTTT
.	TRBJ2-1	TRBV15	.	CATSREGGFDEQFF	TGTGCCACCAGCAGAGAAGGAGGGTTCGATGAGCAGTTCTTC
few	TRBJ1-1	TRBV6-4	TRBD1	CASSNRQGVGAFF	TGTGCCAGCAGTAATCGGCAGGGGGTAGGGGCTTTCTTT
.	TRBJ1-1	TRBV6-6	.	CASSYTRAEAFF	TGTGCCAGCAGTTACACGAGGGCTGAAGCTTTCTTT
.	TRBJ1-5	TRBV27	TRBD1	CASRGTGAIDSNQPQHF	TGTGCCAGTCGCGGGACAGGGGCGATCGATAGCAATCAGCCCCAGCATTTT
.	TRBJ1-4	TRBV7-9	TRBD1	CASSLGTGWTRTNEKLFF	TGTGCCAGCAGCCTCGGGACAGGGTGGACGAGAACTAATGAAAAACTGTTTTTT
.	TRBJ2-7	TRBV14	.	CASSQAYGGQSYEQYF	TGTGCCAGCAGCCAAGCGTATGGGGGCCAATCCTACGAGCAGTACTTC
.	TRBJ1-3	TRBV7-2	.	CASSLTGQQSSGNTIYF	TGTGCCAGCAGCTTAACTGGACAACAGAGCTCTGGAAACACCATATATTTT
.	TRBJ2-3	TRBV19	TRBD2	CASSVSGADTQYF	TGTGCCAGTAGTGTGAGCGGGGCAGATACGCAGTATTTT
many	TRBJ2-7	TRBV7-9	.	CASSLPDSSSYEQYF	TGTGCCAGCAGCTTACCGGACTCGAGCTCCTACGAGCAGTACTTC
.	TRBJ2-7	TRBV7-9	.	CASSLVAGQVQYF	TGTGCCAGCAGCTTAGTCGCCGGCCAGGTGCAATACTTC
.	TRBJ1-2	TRBV5-1	.	CASSLEAGPKGGYTF	TGCGCCAGCAGCTTGGAAGCAGGTCCCAAAGGCGGCTACACCTTC
.	TRBJ2-7	TRBV3-1/TRBV3-2	TRBD2	CASSLGLVGDEQYF	TGTGCCAGCAGCCTTGGACTAGTGGGTGATGAGCAGTACTTC
.	TRBJ2-2	TRBV2	.	CASTERNTGELFF	TGTGCCAGCACGGAGCGGAACACCGGGGAGCTGTTTTTT
.	TRBJ2-5	TRBV2	.	CATQREETQYF	TGTGCCACCCAGCGAGAAGAGACCCAGTACTTC
.	TRBJ2-4	TRBV9	TRBD2	CASSVGGAAGTRRKNIQYF	TGTGCCAGCAGCGTAGGAGGTGCCGCCGGGACTAGGCGGAAAAACATTCAGTACTTC
few	TRBJ2-2	TRBV3-1/TRBV3-2	TRBD2	CASSQDAGGPDTGELFF	TGTGCCAGCAGCCAAGATGCGGGAGGGCCGGACACCGGGGAGCTGTTTTTT
.	TRBJ2-3	TRBV4-2	TRBD2	CASRRLAGTPTGTDTQYF	TGTGCCAGCAGACGACTAGCGGGGACACCTACTGGCACAGATACGCAGTATTTT
.	TRBJ2-2	TRBV27	TRBD2	CASSFGRTGELFF	TGTGCCAGCAGTTTCGGGAGGACCGGGGAGCTGTTTTTT
.	TRBJ2-3	TRBV5-4	TRBD2	CASLAGDYTDTQYF	TGTGCCAGCTTAGCGGGGGATTACACAGATACGCAGTATTTT
once	TRBJ1-1	TRBV2	.	CASTQGEGGGYTEAFF	TGTGCCAGCACGCAAGGGGAGGGTGGAGGGTACACTGAAGCTTTCTTT